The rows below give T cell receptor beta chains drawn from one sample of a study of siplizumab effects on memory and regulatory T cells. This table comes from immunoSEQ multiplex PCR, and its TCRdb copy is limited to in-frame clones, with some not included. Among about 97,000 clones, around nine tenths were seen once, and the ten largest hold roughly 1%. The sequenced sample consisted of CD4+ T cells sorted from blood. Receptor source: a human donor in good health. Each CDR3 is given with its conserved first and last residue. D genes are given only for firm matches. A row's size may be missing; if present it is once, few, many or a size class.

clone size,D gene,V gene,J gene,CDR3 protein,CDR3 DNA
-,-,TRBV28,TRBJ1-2,CASSLPRGLGGYTF,TGTGCCAGCAGTTTGCCCAGGGGTCTGGGAGGCTACACCTTC
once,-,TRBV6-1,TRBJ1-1,CASREDLFGEAFF,TGTGCCAGCAGGGAGGACCTCTTTGGCGAAGCTTTCTTT
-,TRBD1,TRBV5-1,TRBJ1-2,CASSLETGGQEYGYTF,TGCGCCAGCAGCTTGGAAACAGGGGGCCAAGAATATGGCTACACCTTC
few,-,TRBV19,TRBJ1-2,CASSRPPSNYGYTF,TGTGCCAGTAGTAGACCTCCTTCTAACTATGGCTACACCTTC
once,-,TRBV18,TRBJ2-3,CASSHKGLDTDTQYF,TGTGCCAGCTCCCACAAAGGACTGGACACAGATACGCAGTATTTT
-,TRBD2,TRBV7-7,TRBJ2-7,CASSPTSGTYEQYF,TGTGCCAGCAGCCCTACTAGCGGGACCTACGAGCAGTACTTC
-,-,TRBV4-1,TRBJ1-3,CASSQDLRISGNTIYF,TGCGCCAGCAGCCAAGATTTGAGAATCTCTGGAAACACCATATATTTT
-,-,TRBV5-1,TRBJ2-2,CASSRFEGANSELFF,TGCGCCAGCAGCCGGTTCGAGGGCGCAAATTCGGAGCTGTTTTTT
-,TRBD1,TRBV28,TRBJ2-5,CATRQGRRAGPSRPWGETQYF,TGTGCCACCCGACAGGGGAGGAGAGCGGGCCCTTCTCGACCATGGGGGGAGACCCAGTACTTC
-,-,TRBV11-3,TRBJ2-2,CASTNQVGAGRTGELFF,TGTGCCAGCACCAACCAAGTGGGGGCAGGGAGGACCGGGGAGCTGTTTTTT
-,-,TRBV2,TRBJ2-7,CASGETVYYEQYF,TGTGCCAGCGGCGAGACGGTATACTACGAGCAGTACTTC
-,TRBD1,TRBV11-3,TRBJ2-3,CASSPRQGATDTQYF,TGTGCCAGCAGTCCGCGACAGGGGGCTACAGATACGCAGTATTTT
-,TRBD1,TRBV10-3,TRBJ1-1,CAIRDRGLSNTEAFF,TGTGCCATCAGGGACAGGGGGCTCTCGAACACTGAAGCTTTCTTT
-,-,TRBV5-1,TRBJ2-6,CASSWNSGANVLTF,TGCGCCAGCAGCTGGAACTCTGGGGCCAACGTCCTGACTTTC
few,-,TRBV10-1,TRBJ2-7,CASSGNTGTGAYEQYF,TGCGCCAGCAGTGGTAATACCGGGACGGGGGCCTACGAGCAGTACTTC
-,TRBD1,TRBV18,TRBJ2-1,CASSSGQVNEQFF,TGTGCCAGCTCATCGGGACAGGTGAATGAGCAGTTCTTC
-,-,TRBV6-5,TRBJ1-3,CASSRATGSGNTIYF,TGTGCCAGCAGTCGAGCCACCGGCTCTGGAAACACCATATATTTT
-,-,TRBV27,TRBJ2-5,CASSTYVQGRQETQYF,TGTGCCAGCAGTACCTACGTACAGGGACGCCAAGAGACCCAGTACTTC
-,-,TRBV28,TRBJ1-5,CASRLGGYQPQHF,TGTGCCAGCCGCCTGGGGGGGTATCAGCCCCAGCATTTT
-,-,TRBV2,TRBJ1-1,CAGAPQPFMNTEAFF,TGTGCCGGAGCTCCACAGCCCTTCATGAACACTGAAGCTTTCTTT
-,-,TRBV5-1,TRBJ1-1,CASSLAGRSEAFF,TGCGCCAGCAGCTTGGCGGGACGGTCTGAAGCTTTCTTT
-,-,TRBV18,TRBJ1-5,CASLGQPLNQPQHF,TGTGCCAGCCTCGGACAGCCACTCAATCAGCCCCAGCATTTT
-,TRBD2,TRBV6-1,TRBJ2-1,CASRTRFEWIQFF,TGTGCCAGCCGGACTAGATTCGAGTGGATCCAGTTCTTC
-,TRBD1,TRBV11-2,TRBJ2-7,CASSPSWDSQYEQYF,TGTGCCAGCAGCCCCTCCTGGGACAGCCAATACGAGCAGTACTTC
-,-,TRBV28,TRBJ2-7,CASSVYPGAYEQYF,TGTGCCAGCAGTGTCTATCCTGGCGCCTACGAGCAGTACTTC
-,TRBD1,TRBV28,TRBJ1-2,CASSLGPTGNYGYTF,TGTGCCAGCAGTTTGGGCCCGACAGGGAACTATGGCTACACCTTC
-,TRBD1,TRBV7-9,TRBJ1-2,CASSWTGGLSGYTF,TGTGCCAGCAGCTGGACAGGGGGCCTTTCTGGCTACACCTTC
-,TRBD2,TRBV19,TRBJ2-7,CASSQTSGRAYEQYF,TGTGCCAGTAGCCAGACTAGCGGGAGGGCCTACGAGCAGTACTTC
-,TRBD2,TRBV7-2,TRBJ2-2,CASSSASGRNTGELFF,TGTGCCAGCAGCTCGGCGAGCGGGAGAAACACCGGGGAGCTGTTTTTT
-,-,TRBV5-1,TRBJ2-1,CASSPGTLEQFF,TGCGCCAGCAGCCCTGGGACACTAGAGCAGTTCTTC
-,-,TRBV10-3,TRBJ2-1,CAISEGGPSSYNEQFF,TGTGCCATCAGTGAGGGGGGTCCGAGCTCCTACAATGAGCAGTTCTTC
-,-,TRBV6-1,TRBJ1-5,CASSTTGSNQPQHF,TGTGCCAGCAGTACCACAGGCAGCAATCAGCCCCAGCATTTT
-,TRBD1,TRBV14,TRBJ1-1,CASSQERGLTEAFF,TGTGCCAGCAGCCAAGAAAGGGGGCTCACTGAAGCTTTCTTT
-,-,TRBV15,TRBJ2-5,CATSSSRGAETQYF,TGTGCCACCAGCAGTTCCAGGGGGGCGGAGACCCAGTACTTC
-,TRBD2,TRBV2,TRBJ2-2,CASWGSGVLSTGELFF,TGTGCCAGCTGGGGTAGCGGGGTCCTTTCTACCGGGGAGCTGTTTTTT
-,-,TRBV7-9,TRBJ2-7,CASSLVGYEQYF,TGTGCCAGCAGCTTAGTGGGTTACGAGCAGTACTTC
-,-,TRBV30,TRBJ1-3,CAWSAVNSGNTIYF,TGTGCCTGGAGTGCCGTCAACTCTGGAAACACCATATATTTT
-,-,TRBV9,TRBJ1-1,CASTKGGGTEAFF,TGTGCCAGCACCAAGGGGGGGGGCACTGAAGCTTTCTTT
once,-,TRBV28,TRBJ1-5,CASSRGGHRWDQPQHF,TGTGCCAGCAGTAGGGGAGGGCACCGGTGGGATCAGCCCCAGCATTTT
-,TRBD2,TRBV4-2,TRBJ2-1,CASSQEPGLAGVADNEQFF,TGTGCCAGCAGCCAAGAACCGGGACTAGCGGGAGTGGCTGACAATGAGCAGTTCTTC
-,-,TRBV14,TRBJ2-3,CASSQVGQPPTDTQYF,TGTGCCAGCAGCCAAGTAGGGCAGCCTCCCACAGATACGCAGTATTTT
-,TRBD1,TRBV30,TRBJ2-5,CAWSVYRGFETQYF,TGTGCCTGGAGTGTCTACAGGGGATTCGAGACCCAGTACTTC
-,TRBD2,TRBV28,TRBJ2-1,CASSTPGLAGFNEQFF,TGTGCCAGCAGTACCCCGGGACTAGCGGGTTTCAATGAGCAGTTCTTC
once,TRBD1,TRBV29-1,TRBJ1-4,CSASGTGLTNEKLFF,TGCAGCGCCTCCGGGACAGGACTAACTAATGAAAAACTGTTTTTT
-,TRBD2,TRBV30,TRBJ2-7,CAWSRGRESDEQYF,TGTGCCTGGAGCAGAGGGCGGGAGTCCGACGAGCAGTACTTC
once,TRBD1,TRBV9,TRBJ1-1,CASSVGDRGITEAFF,TGTGCCAGCAGCGTAGGTGACAGGGGAATTACTGAAGCTTTCTTT
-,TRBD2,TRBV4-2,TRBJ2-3,CASSQLGAGGTDTQYF,TGTGCCAGCAGCCAATTAGGAGCGGGAGGTACAGATACGCAGTATTTT
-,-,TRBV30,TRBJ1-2,CAWSVWGAGYTF,TGTGCCTGGAGTGTATGGGGGGCTGGCTACACCTTC